This T cell receptor (beta chain) was profiled in a study of cytotoxic CD8 clonotypes in ibrutinib-treated CLL (dated by TCRdb to the early 2020s). About the investigation overall: The cohort included some 14 treatment-naive and fewer than 12 relapsed/refractory patients; approximately 17 were IGHV unmutated. Responses were partial in approximately 24 patients and complete in 2; after median approximately 69 months follow-up, roughly 15 stayed in remission and about twelve progressed. Response samples were taken after a median of 12 months on treatment, ranging from about 6 to 40 months. On average, each sample yielded 255,043 productive templates and around 98,000 productive rearrangements. Longitudinal samples were available for about 30% of the roughly 90 trial participants. Cryopreserved peripheral blood mononuclear cells were obtained prior to treatment, at the time of response, and at either disease progression or sustained remission. Patients were still on ibrutinib when every remission and progressive disease sample was collected. The study at large found these results: Lymph node repertoires were not examined, and the timing of sampling was not matched between patients in sustained remission and those whose disease progressed. Clonality rose at ibrutinib response, remained stable during sustained remission, and dropped back toward baseline at progression. Public clonotypes were rare and either shrank or stayed stable during treatment, and the rise in clonality at ibrutinib response reflected expansion of private clonotypes. Baseline clonality exceeded that of age-matched healthy donors and correlated strongly with circulating CD8+ T-cell counts.

On a MiSeq, deep resolution sequencing aimed for a depth between 1 in 1 million and 1 in 200,000 T cells, with each clonotype covered around 9.2x on average. TCR beta libraries were generated with the immunoSEQ hsTCRB Kit. The source study handled its data this way. Data were analyzed with ImmunoSEQ Data Assistant and ImmunoSEQ Analyzer, with V, D and J genes assigned per IMGT definitions. Clonality was computed as one minus normalized Shannon entropy of productive rearrangement frequencies, ranging from 0 to 1. Only overrepresented clonotypes making up at least 0.05% of each patient's repertoire were included in the public clonotype analysis. Some 13 repertoires from age-matched healthy donors, obtained from immuneACCESS, served as clonality controls. TCRdb limited this immuneACCESS table to in-frame rearrangements with V and J called. A share of clones is missing; checked studies link under half to unresolved V genes, and the rest is unexplained. Clone size and V and J calls were adopted from that table, with D and trimming inferred from the DNA. This sample has 20,000 to 25,000 clones in its table, and more than 65% of those were observed once. The ten largest account for 40% to 50% of the sample.

Measured from the cysteine to the phenylalanine, the CDR3 is 15 residues long. Kept here is only the CDR3 DNA, which spans 45 bases and is read in frame from base 1. CDR1 and CDR2, per the germline V gene, are SGHTA and FQGNSA. V lost 0 bases and J lost 4 bases, and the count of bases not matched to a germline gene is 2. With regard to this clone: Its specific antigen is unknown. Nothing much larger sits one base from this clone, and base qualities are not available.

The time point label, read with the paper, signifies: about twelve months on ibrutinib. For TCR beta library preparation, around 1.8 micrograms of genomic DNA were extracted from the cryopreserved PBMCs. High-throughput TCR beta sequencing was performed on longitudinal blood samples from CLL patients receiving ibrutinib monotherapy. Patients were enrolled in a phase 2 open-label single-center ibrutinib monotherapy trial. This TCR was recovered from a human donor with chronic lymphocytic leukemia. Recombination linked TRBV7-2 to TRBJ2-1; TRBD2 agrees with 8 junctional bases. The starting material was PBMCs, obtained after 12 months of ibrutinib treatment. This receptor carries the CDR3 CASSLARGAYNEQFF. The nucleotides read TGTGCCAGCAGCTTAGCGCGGGGGGCTTACAATGAGCAGTTCTTC.